The source of this TCR beta chain is a study of shared clonotypes between healthy human individuals. The study's findings and limits: A limitation of the genetic and exposure-history diversity represented arose from few donors.

The CDR3 runs 18 residues. The germline gives CDR1 SGHAT, CDR2 FQNNGV. The ends lost 4 bases at V and 0 bases at J; junction bases unmatched: 13. Donors were Caucasian adults residing in Nashville, Tennessee, USA. A word on this clone: Its antigen is still unknown.

Some clones are missing from TCRdb's copy, which holds only in-frame ones; the method was immunoSEQ multiplex PCR. This table has approximately 470,000 clones, over 70% appearing once. This clonotype was sampled from a woman in her 40s in good health. Some clones in this sample may be carry-over from other donors' samples. This chain connects TRBV11-2 to TRBJ2-5; 8 bases fit TRBD1. Sample: PBMCs. Written as DNA, the CDR3 is TGTGCCAGCAGCTCCCTCATACAAGACAGGGGCTACCAAGAGACCCAGTACTTC. It yields the protein CASSSLIQDRGYQETQYF.